The clone carrying this T cell receptor (beta chain) turned up a few times. The target antigen is unknown. V shed 2 bases and J 8 bases; nucleotides not matched to a gene: 7. This CDR3 is 15 amino acids long. From germline, CDR1 is WNHNN and CDR2 SYGVQD (reference sequence). The data originate from a study of T-cell reconstitution after alpha-beta-depleted transplantation in children. It was with unique molecular identifiers that the TCRbeta library was prepared. MiXCR was run by TCRdb on the PCR reads, yielding one entry per CDR3 protein. The sample has about 90,000 distinct CDR3 sequences; roughly a sixth are singletons. Study findings and constraints: Where some patients showed high TCRbeta diversity at day 60, it came from recipient T cells and thymic progenitors that had survived. Among T cells one year after transplant, newly produced cells accounted for most counts and diversity. Expanded graft clones, several hundred of them, were reportedly the source of alpha-beta T cells about two months after transplant.

This chain links TRBV10-1 with TRBJ2-1, with 9 bases matching TRBD2. Sequencing used PBMCs, mostly from graft donor cells, obtained 180 days after TCRalphabeta/CD19-depleted stem cell transplant. The source is a male patient aged 2 to 9 who had a stem cell transplant for acute lymphoblastic leukemia, so the T cells may come from the graft donor. The CDR3 protein is CASSEMISGGYEQFF. The DNA for the CDR3 is TGCGCCAGCAGTGAGATGATTAGCGGGGGTTATGAGCAGTTCTTC.